Below, 8 T cell receptor beta chains from the same sample are listed, as sequenced in a study of response to subunit inactivated influenza vaccine. From the RT-PCR reads, TCRdb called clonotypes with MiXCR, one entry per CDR3 protein. This table holds some 570,000 distinct CDR3 sequences, about 10% found once. This sample was shared with a second study, whose subject was T cells expressing NK-cell markers. That study reports: For TCR beta, cDNA was produced by 5'RACE template switching with UMIs.

The sequencing used PBMCs from blood, collected on the day of vaccination. The receptors were sampled from a man aged 45-60 years who received an inactivated influenza vaccine.

The chain employs TRBV4-2 and TRBJ2-5; D call uncertain. Trimming removed 3 bases at V and 1 base at J, with 12 bases between. The V gene's germline CDR1 is LGHNA and CDR2 YNFKEQ. CDR3 length equals 15 residues. This chain's CDR3 is CASSQGGGLQETQYF. In nucleotides, the CDR3 is TGTGCCAGCAGCCAGGGCGGCGGCCTCCAAGAGACCCAGTACTTC.

This clonotype occurred a few times. The J gene is TRBJ2-7, the V gene TRBV20-1; D may be TRBD2 (6 bases). V was cut by 0 bases and J by 0 bases, with 12 bases left in between. From germline, CDR1 is DFQATT and CDR2 SNEGSKA (reference sequence). This CDR3 region has 15 residues. This CDR3 reads CSARDGAGVSYEQYF. CDR3 nucleotide sequence: TGCAGTGCTAGAGATGGAGCGGGCGTCTCCTACGAGCAGTACTTC.

The CDR3 DNA reads as TGCAGCGTGATAGCGGGGCTCTACGAGCAGTACTTC. This translates into CSVIAGLYEQYF. The rearrangement links TRBV29-1 to TRBJ2-7, with TRBD2 identical over 8 bases. Germline V gene lookup returns CDR1 SQVTM and CDR2 ANQGSEA. The CDR3 sequence is 12 residues long. J gave up 3 bases and V 6 bases, and 4 bases lay outside the gene matches.

The genes are TRBV6-2 or TRBV6-3 and TRBJ2-1; 7 bases match TRBD2. Unmatched junction bases numbered 13, after V lost 4 bases and J lost 7 bases. Germline loops: CDR1 MNHEY, CDR2 SVGEGT. This CDR3 region has 16 residues. The CDR3 bases are TGTGCCAGCAGTTTAGCGGGCGGATTCGGGTTGAATGAGCAGTTCTTC. Amino acid sequence: CASSLAGGFGLNEQFF.

This chain uses TRBV4-2 with TRBJ1-2; TRBD1 is a possible D gene (6 bases). CDR3 size: 14 residues. Germline CDR1 LGHNA, CDR2 YNFKEQ. V lost 0 bases, J lost 8 bases, and 13 bases lay in between. The CDR3 loop reads CASSQDSRGDGYTF. DNA of the CDR3: TGTGCCAGCAGCCAAGATTCGAGGGGGGACGGCTACACCTTC.

The J gene is TRBJ2-7, the V gene TRBV2; D uncertain. CDR3 length equals 12 residues. Per germline, CDR1 SNHLY and CDR2 FYNNEI. Deletions cut 3 bases from V and 4 bases from J, with 7 bases between. For the CDR3, the DNA is TGTGCCAGCAGTGAGCTAAAATACGAGCAGTACTTC. This gives the protein CASSELKYEQYF. Supplemented by reference TRBV2 and TRBJ2-7, the full variable domain reads EPEVTQTPSHQVTQMGQEVILRCVPISNHLYFYWYRQILGQKVEFLVSFYNNEISEKSEIFDDQFSVERPDGSNFTLKIRSTKLEDSAMYFCASSELKYEQYFGPGTRLTVT.

Only a few counts were recorded for this clonotype. J is TRBJ2-7 and V is TRBV20-1; D is ambiguous. The CDR3 has 11 residues. Trimming left V 4 bases short and J 0 bases short, with 4 bases between. Germline CDR1 reads DFQATT; CDR2 reads SNEGSKA (reference sequence). CDR3 DNA: TGCAGTGCTACCCACTCCTACGAGCAGTACTTC. It translates to CSATHSYEQYF.

This clonotype has a count of ten or more. The chain joins TRBV20-1 to TRBJ2-5, with TRBD1 matching over 8 bases. CDR3 length: 14 amino acids. Germline CDR1 DFQATT, CDR2 SNEGSKA (reference sequence). The V gene end was trimmed by 6 bases and the J gene end by 1 base; junction bases not matched to a gene: 7. The CDR3 loop is CSARKTGVQETQYF. In DNA, the CDR3 is TGCAGTGCCCGGAAGACAGGGGTCCAAGAGACCCAGTACTTC.